The text below deals with one T cell receptor beta chain. Its antigen is still unknown. This sample stems from a study of cytomegalovirus exposure and HLA in healthy donors. Overall study: Later, an analysis reported that the 110 or so validation repertoires had used the same platform as the approximately 720 first-cohort repertoires. Study-level findings and limits: Among TCR sequences, most were rare, though some public TCRs appeared in many donors. In the approximately 130 validation repertoires, a later analysis found that first-cohort TCR clusters tended to co-occur.

This CDR3 contains 15 residues. Germline V gene lookup returns CDR1 SGHNT and CDR2 YYREEE (reference sequence). After removal of 4 bases from V and 3 bases from J, the junction contained 6 bases not matched to a gene. TCRdb's copy holds only in-frame clones and misses some; the assay was immunoSEQ multiplex PCR. The table includes 97,000 or so clones, approximately 94% detected once. The chain links TRBV5-4 to TRBJ1-2; 10 bases align to TRBD1. The receptor was derived from a woman aged 18 to 35 in good health and CMV-seronegative. Material: PBMCs. CDR3 region: CASSAGTGAYYGYTF. Here the CDR3 DNA reads TGTGCCAGCAGCGCCGGGACAGGGGCTTACTATGGCTACACCTTC.